A selection of T cell receptor beta chains follows, all from one sample in a study of blood T cell repertoires in COVID-19. Repertoires were generated with immunoSEQ multiplex PCR, while TCRdb's copy carries only in-frame clones and drops some. The sample comprises some 490,000 clones, approximately 91% of which are singletons, and 8% to 9.5% rests with the top ten. Material: PBMCs or T cells enriched from blood (not recorded which). These receptor sequences come from a woman aged 55-69 years who had recovered from COVID-19. CDR3s include the opening cysteine and the closing phenylalanine or tryptophan. The D gene is left open where the match is weak. Only part of the rows carry a size: once, few, many, or a class if the clone is expanded.

j_call: TRBJ2-7
d_call: TRBD1
cdr3_length: 15
clone_size: -
v_call: TRBV9
cdr3_nt: TGTGCCAGCAGCGTAAGTGGACAGGTAACCACCGAGCAGTACTTC
cdr3_aa: CASSVSGQVTTEQYF

j_call: TRBJ2-4
d_call: TRBD2
cdr3_length: 18
clone_size: once
v_call: TRBV5-5
cdr3_nt: TGTGCCAGCAGCTTGGCTAGCGGGGGGGGCCCAGCCAAAAACATTCAGTACTTC
cdr3_aa: CASSLASGGGPAKNIQYF

j_call: TRBJ1-2
d_call: -
cdr3_length: 13
clone_size: -
v_call: TRBV3-1/TRBV3-2
cdr3_nt: TGTGCCAGCAGCTCCGGGGATGCCTATGGCTACACCTTC
cdr3_aa: CASSSGDAYGYTF

j_call: TRBJ1-1
d_call: TRBD1
cdr3_length: 14
clone_size: -
v_call: TRBV6-5
cdr3_nt: TGTGCCAGCACTGTGGGACAGGGCATTCAGGGGGCTTTCTTT
cdr3_aa: CASTVGQGIQGAFF

j_call: TRBJ1-1
d_call: -
cdr3_length: 15
clone_size: -
v_call: TRBV6-1
cdr3_nt: TGTGCCAGCAGTGATATAACAGGGAGAGGCACTGAAGCTTTCTTT
cdr3_aa: CASSDITGRGTEAFF

j_call: TRBJ1-1
d_call: TRBD1
cdr3_length: 15
clone_size: -
v_call: TRBV6-5
cdr3_nt: TGTGCCAGCAGCTTGTCACAGGGGAAGAACACTGAAGCTTTCTTT
cdr3_aa: CASSLSQGKNTEAFF

j_call: TRBJ1-5
d_call: TRBD1
cdr3_length: 16
clone_size: -
v_call: TRBV3-1/TRBV3-2
cdr3_nt: TGTGCCAGCAGCGTCGGGACAGGGACGAGCAATCAGCCCCAGCATTTT
cdr3_aa: CASSVGTGTSNQPQHF

j_call: TRBJ1-1
d_call: -
cdr3_length: 13
clone_size: -
v_call: TRBV5-1
cdr3_nt: TGCGCCAGCAGCTTTACAGCAAACACTGAAGCTTTCTTT
cdr3_aa: CASSFTANTEAFF

j_call: TRBJ1-5
d_call: -
cdr3_length: 16
clone_size: -
v_call: TRBV3-1/TRBV3-2
cdr3_nt: TGTGCCAGCAGCCAAGGGGGAGGGACGGGCAATCAGCCCCAGCATTTT
cdr3_aa: CASSQGGGTGNQPQHF

j_call: TRBJ1-1
d_call: -
cdr3_length: 15
clone_size: -
v_call: TRBV30
cdr3_nt: TGTGCCTGGAGTGGTCCAGGCAGTTGGTACACTGAAGCTTTCTTT
cdr3_aa: CAWSGPGSWYTEAFF

j_call: TRBJ1-1
d_call: TRBD1
cdr3_length: 15
clone_size: -
v_call: TRBV6-5
cdr3_nt: TGTGCCAGCAGTTACTCCGGGACAGTTAACACTGAAGCTTTCTTT
cdr3_aa: CASSYSGTVNTEAFF

j_call: TRBJ1-5
d_call: -
cdr3_length: 15
clone_size: -
v_call: TRBV10-3
cdr3_nt: TGTGCCATCAGTGAGTCAGGAGAGGTAGGTCAGCCCCAGCATTTT
cdr3_aa: CAISESGEVGQPQHF

j_call: TRBJ2-3
d_call: TRBD2
cdr3_length: 17
clone_size: -
v_call: TRBV3-1/TRBV3-2
cdr3_nt: TGTGCCAGCAGCCGCTGGACTAGCGGGGGCGGCACAGATACGCAGTATTTT
cdr3_aa: CASSRWTSGGGTDTQYF

j_call: TRBJ1-1
d_call: -
cdr3_length: 16
clone_size: -
v_call: TRBV25-1
cdr3_nt: TGTGCCAGCAGTGACCCCACAAGGGGCGGAAGCACTGAAGCTTTCTTT
cdr3_aa: CASSDPTRGGSTEAFF

j_call: TRBJ2-1
d_call: TRBD1
cdr3_length: 16
clone_size: -
v_call: TRBV4-1
cdr3_nt: TGCGCCAGCAGCCGCAACGATGGACAGGTCCGGAATGAGCAGTTCTTC
cdr3_aa: CASSRNDGQVRNEQFF

j_call: TRBJ1-3
d_call: -
cdr3_length: 13
clone_size: -
v_call: TRBV19
cdr3_nt: TGTGCCAGTAGGCCCAGCTCTGGAAACACCATATATTTT
cdr3_aa: CASRPSSGNTIYF

j_call: TRBJ1-6
d_call: -
cdr3_length: 16
clone_size: -
v_call: TRBV6-2/TRBV6-3
cdr3_nt: TGTGCCAGCAGTAACACTGTGCCAGGGGCCGGTTCACCCCTCCACTTT
cdr3_aa: CASSNTVPGAGSPLHF

j_call: TRBJ2-3
d_call: TRBD2
cdr3_length: 18
clone_size: -
v_call: TRBV10-3
cdr3_nt: TGTGCCATCAGTGAGTTTTCGAGGGGCGGGGGGAGCACAGATACGCAGTATTTT
cdr3_aa: CAISEFSRGGGSTDTQYF

j_call: TRBJ1-1
d_call: TRBD1
cdr3_length: 16
clone_size: -
v_call: TRBV25-1
cdr3_nt: TGTGCCAGCAGTGAATGGGGACAGTCAAAAGACACTGAAGCTTTCTTT
cdr3_aa: CASSEWGQSKDTEAFF

j_call: TRBJ1-5
d_call: -
cdr3_length: 13
clone_size: -
v_call: TRBV11-2
cdr3_nt: TGTGCCAGCAGCTTAGCCCCCGGAGAGCCCCAGCATTTT
cdr3_aa: CASSLAPGEPQHF

j_call: TRBJ1-1
d_call: -
cdr3_length: 14
clone_size: -
v_call: TRBV5-1
cdr3_nt: TGCGCCAGCAGCCCGGACACCGGATATGGTGAAGCTTTCTTT
cdr3_aa: CASSPDTGYGEAFF

j_call: TRBJ2-1
d_call: TRBD1
cdr3_length: 16
clone_size: -
v_call: TRBV28
cdr3_nt: TGTGCCAGCAGTTCGTTCGGGACAGGGGGCAAGGATGAGCAGTTCTTC
cdr3_aa: CASSSFGTGGKDEQFF

j_call: TRBJ2-3
d_call: TRBD2
cdr3_length: 18
clone_size: -
v_call: TRBV7-2
cdr3_nt: TGTGCCAGCAGCCCTGGACTAGCCTTCCGACCCCTCACAGATACGCAGTATTTT
cdr3_aa: CASSPGLAFRPLTDTQYF

j_call: TRBJ1-5
d_call: -
cdr3_length: 12
clone_size: few
v_call: TRBV12-3/TRBV12-4
cdr3_nt: TGTGCCAGCAGCTCCCCTAATCAGCCCCAGCATTTT
cdr3_aa: CASSSPNQPQHF

j_call: TRBJ1-4
d_call: -
cdr3_length: 17
clone_size: -
v_call: TRBV6-4
cdr3_nt: TGTGCCAGCTTCTTGTCGCGAGGAATATCATTTCAAGTGAAACTGTTTTTT
cdr3_aa: CASFLSRGISFQVKLFF

j_call: TRBJ2-2
d_call: -
cdr3_length: 12
clone_size: -
v_call: TRBV7-2
cdr3_nt: TGTGCCAGCTCAACACGGGGCGGGGAGCTGTTTTTT
cdr3_aa: CASSTRGGELFF

j_call: TRBJ1-1
d_call: -
cdr3_length: 14
clone_size: -
v_call: TRBV27
cdr3_nt: TGTGCCAGCAGAAGGGATCGGGGGGCCACTGAAGCTTTCTTT
cdr3_aa: CASRRDRGATEAFF

j_call: TRBJ2-3
d_call: TRBD2
cdr3_length: 15
clone_size: -
v_call: TRBV29-1
cdr3_nt: TGCAGCGTCATACCCTTCCAAGCGGGGGGTAATACGCAGTATTTT
cdr3_aa: CSVIPFQAGGNTQYF

j_call: TRBJ2-1
d_call: -
cdr3_length: 15
clone_size: -
v_call: TRBV6-1
cdr3_nt: TGTGCCAGCAGTGATCAGCGGCAGGTTCACAATGAGCAGTTCTTC
cdr3_aa: CASSDQRQVHNEQFF

j_call: TRBJ1-1
d_call: TRBD1
cdr3_length: 16
clone_size: -
v_call: TRBV19
cdr3_nt: TGTGCCAGTAGTATTGAAAGGGACAGGGCGAACACTGAAGCTTTCTTT
cdr3_aa: CASSIERDRANTEAFF

j_call: TRBJ1-2
d_call: -
cdr3_length: 13
clone_size: -
v_call: TRBV2
cdr3_nt: TGTGCCAGCAGCCCCGGGACTAACTATGGCTACACCTTC
cdr3_aa: CASSPGTNYGYTF

j_call: TRBJ1-3
d_call: -
cdr3_length: 15
clone_size: once
v_call: TRBV10-3
cdr3_nt: TGTGCCATCAGTGAAGACAGTCTCTCTGGAAACACCATATATTTT
cdr3_aa: CAISEDSLSGNTIYF

j_call: TRBJ1-5
d_call: -
cdr3_length: 14
clone_size: -
v_call: TRBV3-1/TRBV3-2
cdr3_nt: TGTGCCAGCAGCCAAGGTCACTCTAATCAGCCCCAGCATTTT
cdr3_aa: CASSQGHSNQPQHF

j_call: TRBJ1-1
d_call: -
cdr3_length: 15
clone_size: -
v_call: TRBV6-7
cdr3_nt: TGTGCCAGCAGTCTCTGGGGGGTCATGAACACTGAAGCTTTCTTT
cdr3_aa: CASSLWGVMNTEAFF

j_call: TRBJ2-5
d_call: TRBD1
cdr3_length: 16
clone_size: -
v_call: TRBV25-1
cdr3_nt: TGTGCCAGCAGTGAATCCCGGACAGGGGGGAAAGAGACCCAGTACTTC
cdr3_aa: CASSESRTGGKETQYF

j_call: TRBJ2-1
d_call: TRBD2
cdr3_length: 17
clone_size: -
v_call: TRBV3-1/TRBV3-2
cdr3_nt: TGTGCCAGCAGCCCGGCCCTAGCGGGGGAGTCCTACAATGAGCAGTTCTTC
cdr3_aa: CASSPALAGESYNEQFF

j_call: TRBJ2-3
d_call: -
cdr3_length: 12
clone_size: -
v_call: TRBV24-1
cdr3_nt: TGTGCCACCAGTCTCCAGGGAAATACGCAGTATTTT
cdr3_aa: CATSLQGNTQYF

j_call: TRBJ1-1
d_call: TRBD1
cdr3_length: 12
clone_size: -
v_call: TRBV27
cdr3_nt: TGTGCCAGCAGACAGGGGGCAACTGAAGCTTTCTTT
cdr3_aa: CASRQGATEAFF

j_call: TRBJ2-1
d_call: TRBD2
cdr3_length: 16
clone_size: -
v_call: TRBV7-9
cdr3_nt: TGTGCCAGCAGCAATATAGCGGGGGGGAATTACAATGAGCAGTTCTTC
cdr3_aa: CASSNIAGGNYNEQFF

j_call: TRBJ1-3
d_call: -
cdr3_length: 14
clone_size: few
v_call: TRBV3-1/TRBV3-2
cdr3_nt: TGTGCCAGCAGCCAAGGACTCTCTGGAAACACCATATATTTT
cdr3_aa: CASSQGLSGNTIYF

j_call: TRBJ1-1
d_call: TRBD1
cdr3_length: 13
clone_size: -
v_call: TRBV7-2
cdr3_nt: TGTGCCAGCAGCTTAGAAGGGACAGGGTCGGCTTTCTTT
cdr3_aa: CASSLEGTGSAFF

j_call: TRBJ2-1
d_call: -
cdr3_length: 15
clone_size: once
v_call: TRBV10-1
cdr3_nt: TGCGCCAGCAGTTATGACCGGAGCTCCTACAATGAGCAGTTCTTC
cdr3_aa: CASSYDRSSYNEQFF

j_call: TRBJ1-1
d_call: TRBD1
cdr3_length: 14
clone_size: few
v_call: TRBV11-3
cdr3_nt: TGTGCCAGCGGCACAGGGGTAAGGGCGACTGAAGCTTTCTTT
cdr3_aa: CASGTGVRATEAFF

j_call: TRBJ1-5
d_call: -
cdr3_length: 15
clone_size: -
v_call: TRBV6-6
cdr3_nt: TGTGCCAGCAGTGGAACACAGGGTACCTATCAGCCCCAGCATTTT
cdr3_aa: CASSGTQGTYQPQHF

j_call: TRBJ1-6
d_call: -
cdr3_length: 13
clone_size: -
v_call: TRBV10-2
cdr3_nt: TGCGCCAGCGCGAACAGAGATAATTCACCCCTCCACTTT
cdr3_aa: CASANRDNSPLHF

j_call: TRBJ2-3
d_call: TRBD2
cdr3_length: 16
clone_size: -
v_call: TRBV5-1
cdr3_nt: TGCGCCAGCAGCCAAGGACTAGCGGCCTACACAGATACGCAGTATTTT
cdr3_aa: CASSQGLAAYTDTQYF

j_call: TRBJ1-6
d_call: -
cdr3_length: 14
clone_size: -
v_call: TRBV7-9
cdr3_nt: TGTGCCAGCAGCACCCTCACAGGGAATTCACCCCTCCACTTT
cdr3_aa: CASSTLTGNSPLHF

j_call: TRBJ1-1
d_call: -
cdr3_length: 15
clone_size: -
v_call: TRBV18
cdr3_nt: TGTGCCAGCTCACCACCGGCGACACAAAAGACTGAAGCTTTCTTT
cdr3_aa: CASSPPATQKTEAFF

j_call: TRBJ1-1
d_call: -
cdr3_length: 15
clone_size: once
v_call: TRBV5-6
cdr3_nt: TGTGCCAGCAGCTTTCGCGCAGGTTATAACACTGAAGCTTTCTTT
cdr3_aa: CASSFRAGYNTEAFF

j_call: TRBJ2-6
d_call: -
cdr3_length: 18
clone_size: -
v_call: TRBV7-9
cdr3_nt: TGTGCCAGCAGCCCCCGGGGGTCTCCAAGCTCTGGGGCCAACGTCCTGACTTTC
cdr3_aa: CASSPRGSPSSGANVLTF

j_call: TRBJ1-2
d_call: -
cdr3_length: 15
clone_size: -
v_call: TRBV21-1
cdr3_nt: TGTGCCAGCAGCATAGGGGGCAGAGGTAACTATGGCTACACCTTC
cdr3_aa: CASSIGGRGNYGYTF

j_call: TRBJ1-4
d_call: -
cdr3_length: 14
clone_size: -
v_call: TRBV4-1
cdr3_nt: TGCGCCAGCCACGGACTGGGATTTAATGAAAAACTGTTTTTT
cdr3_aa: CASHGLGFNEKLFF

j_call: TRBJ2-7
d_call: -
cdr3_length: 14
clone_size: -
v_call: TRBV7-8
cdr3_nt: TGTGCCAGCAGCTTGGGGAGAAACCGGGGGGAGCAGTACTTC
cdr3_aa: CASSLGRNRGEQYF

j_call: TRBJ2-5
d_call: TRBD2
cdr3_length: 16
clone_size: once
v_call: TRBV2
cdr3_nt: TGTGCCAGCAGTGATGGAGCGGGGGGGCTTGGGGAGACCCAGTACTTC
cdr3_aa: CASSDGAGGLGETQYF

j_call: TRBJ2-6
d_call: -
cdr3_length: 16
clone_size: -
v_call: TRBV4-1
cdr3_nt: TGCGCCAGCAGCCAAGCGGAGGGTTCTGGGGCCAACGTCCTGACTTTC
cdr3_aa: CASSQAEGSGANVLTF